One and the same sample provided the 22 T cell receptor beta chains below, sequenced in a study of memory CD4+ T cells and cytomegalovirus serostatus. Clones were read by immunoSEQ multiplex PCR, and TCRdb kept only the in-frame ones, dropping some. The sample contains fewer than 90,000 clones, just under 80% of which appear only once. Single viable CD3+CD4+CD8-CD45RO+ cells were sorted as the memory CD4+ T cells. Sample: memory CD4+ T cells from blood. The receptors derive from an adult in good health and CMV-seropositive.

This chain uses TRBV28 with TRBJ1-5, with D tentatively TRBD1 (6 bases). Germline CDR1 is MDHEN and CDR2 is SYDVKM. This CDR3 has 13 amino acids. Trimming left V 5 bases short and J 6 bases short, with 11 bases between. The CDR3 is CASSTPGAQPQHF. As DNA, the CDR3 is TGTGCCAGCAGTACACCAGGGGCTCAGCCCCAGCATTTT.

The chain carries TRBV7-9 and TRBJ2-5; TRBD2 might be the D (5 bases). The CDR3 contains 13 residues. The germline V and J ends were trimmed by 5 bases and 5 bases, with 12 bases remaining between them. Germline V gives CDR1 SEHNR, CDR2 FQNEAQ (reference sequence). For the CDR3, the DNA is TGTGCCAGCAGCCCGACTATGGGGGAGACCCAGTACTTC. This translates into CASSPTMGETQYF.

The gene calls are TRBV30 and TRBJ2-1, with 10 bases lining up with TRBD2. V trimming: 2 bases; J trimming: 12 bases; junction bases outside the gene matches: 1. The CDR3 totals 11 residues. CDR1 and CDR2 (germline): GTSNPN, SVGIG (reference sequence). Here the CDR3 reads CAWSTSGAQFF. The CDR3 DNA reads TGTGCCTGGAGTACTAGCGGGGCGCAGTTCTTC.

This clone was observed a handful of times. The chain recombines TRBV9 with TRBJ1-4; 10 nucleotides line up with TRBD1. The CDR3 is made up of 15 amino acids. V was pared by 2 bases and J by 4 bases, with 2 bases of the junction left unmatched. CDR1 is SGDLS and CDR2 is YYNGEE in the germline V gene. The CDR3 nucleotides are TGTGCCAGCAGCGTCTGGACAGGGGGTAATGAAAAACTGTTTTTT. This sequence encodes CASSVWTGGNEKLFF. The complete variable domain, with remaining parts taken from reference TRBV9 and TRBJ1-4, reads DSGVTQTPKHLITATGQRVTLRCSPRSGDLSVYWYQQSLDQGLQFLIQYYNGEERAKGNILERFSAQQFPDLHSELNLSSLELGDSALYFCASSVWTGGNEKLFFGSGTQLSVL.

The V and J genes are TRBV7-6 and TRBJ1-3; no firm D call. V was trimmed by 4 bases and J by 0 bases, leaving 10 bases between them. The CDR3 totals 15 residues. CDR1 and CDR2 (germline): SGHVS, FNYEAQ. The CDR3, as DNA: TGTGCCAGCAGCTCCTTTAGGACCTCTGGAAACACCATATATTTT. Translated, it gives CASSSFRTSGNTIYF.

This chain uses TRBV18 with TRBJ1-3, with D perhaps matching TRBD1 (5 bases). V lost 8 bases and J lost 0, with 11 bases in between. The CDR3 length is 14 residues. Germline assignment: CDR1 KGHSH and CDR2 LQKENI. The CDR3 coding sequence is TGTGCCAGCCAACAGGACCGCTCTGGAAACACCATATATTTT. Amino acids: CASQQDRSGNTIYF.

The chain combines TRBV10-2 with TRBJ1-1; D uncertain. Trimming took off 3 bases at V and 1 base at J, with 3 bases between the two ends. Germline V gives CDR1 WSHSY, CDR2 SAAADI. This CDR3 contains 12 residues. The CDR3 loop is CASSETNTEAFF. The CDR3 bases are TGCGCCAGCAGTGAAACGAACACTGAAGCTTTCTTT.

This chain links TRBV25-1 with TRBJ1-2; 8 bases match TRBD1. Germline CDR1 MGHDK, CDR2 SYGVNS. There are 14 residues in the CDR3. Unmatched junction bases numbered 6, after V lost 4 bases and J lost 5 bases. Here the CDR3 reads CASSVAGGAYGYTF. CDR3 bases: TGTGCCAGCAGTGTTGCAGGGGGCGCGTATGGCTACACCTTC.

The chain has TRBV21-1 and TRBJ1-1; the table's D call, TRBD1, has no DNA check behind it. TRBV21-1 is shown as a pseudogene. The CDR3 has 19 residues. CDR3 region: CASTPSIGTTEGQNTEAFF. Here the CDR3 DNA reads TGTGCCAGCACCCCCTCGATCGGGACAACTGAAGGTCAGAACACTGAAGCTTTCTTT.

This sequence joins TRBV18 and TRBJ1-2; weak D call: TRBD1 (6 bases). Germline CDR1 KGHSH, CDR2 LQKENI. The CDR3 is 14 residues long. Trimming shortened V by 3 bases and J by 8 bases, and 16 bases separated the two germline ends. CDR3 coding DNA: TGTGCCAGCTCACCGTTGACAGGACCAGAAGGCTACACCTTC. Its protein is CASSPLTGPEGYTF.

The chain's CDR3 is CASSVDWTGNTEAFF. The CDR3 DNA sequence: TGTGCCAGCAGCGTAGATTGGACAGGGAACACTGAAGCTTTCTTT. This chain uses TRBV9 with TRBJ1-1; 7 bases map to TRBD1. The CDR3 contains 15 residues. The germline V gene has CDR1 SGDLS and CDR2 YYNGEE. J lost 1 base, V lost 0 bases, and 3 bases had no gene match.

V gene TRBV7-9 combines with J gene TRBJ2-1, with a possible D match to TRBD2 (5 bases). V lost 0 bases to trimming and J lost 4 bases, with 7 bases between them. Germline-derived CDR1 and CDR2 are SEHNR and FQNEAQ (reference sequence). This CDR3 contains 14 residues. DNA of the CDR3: TGTGCCAGCAGCTTAGCGAGCGGATACAATGAGCAGTTCTTC. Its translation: CASSLASGYNEQFF.

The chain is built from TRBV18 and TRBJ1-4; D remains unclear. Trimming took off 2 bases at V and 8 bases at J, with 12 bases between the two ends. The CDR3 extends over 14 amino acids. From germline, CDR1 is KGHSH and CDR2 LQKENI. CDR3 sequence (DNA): TGTGCCAGCTCACCAAAGGGAGGGTTCGAAAAACTGTTTTTT. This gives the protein CASSPKGGFEKLFF.

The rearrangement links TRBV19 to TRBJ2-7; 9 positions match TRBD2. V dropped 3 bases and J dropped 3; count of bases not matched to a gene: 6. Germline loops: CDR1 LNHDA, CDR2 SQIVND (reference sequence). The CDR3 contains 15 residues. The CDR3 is CASSMGLAGLYEQYF. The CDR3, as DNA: TGTGCCAGTAGTATGGGTCTAGCGGGACTCTACGAGCAGTACTTC.

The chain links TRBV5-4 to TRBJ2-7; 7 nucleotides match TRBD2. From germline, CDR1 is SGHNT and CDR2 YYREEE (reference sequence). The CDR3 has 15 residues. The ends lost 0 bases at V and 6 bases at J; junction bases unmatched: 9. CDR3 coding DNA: TGTGCCAGCAGCTTGGATGTGGGAGGGCCGGGCGAGCAGTACGTC. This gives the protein CASSLDVGGPGEQYV.

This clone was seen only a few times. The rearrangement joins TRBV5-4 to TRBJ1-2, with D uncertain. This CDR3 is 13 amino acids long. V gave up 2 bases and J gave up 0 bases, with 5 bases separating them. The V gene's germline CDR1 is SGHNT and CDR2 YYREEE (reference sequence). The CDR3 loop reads CASSLGSNYGYTF. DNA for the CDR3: TGTGCCAGCAGCTTAGGCTCTAACTATGGCTACACCTTC.

CDR3 sequence (DNA): TGTGCCAGCTCACCACCTAGTGGGGACCAGGTCTATGGCTACACCTTC. Translation gives CASSPPSGDQVYGYTF. This chain links TRBV18 with TRBJ1-2, with a weak D call TRBD1 (5 bases). Germline lookup yields CDR1 KGHSH and CDR2 LQKENI. With 0 bases removed from V and 4 bases from J, the gap between germline ends came to 15 bases. This CDR3 spans 16 amino acids.

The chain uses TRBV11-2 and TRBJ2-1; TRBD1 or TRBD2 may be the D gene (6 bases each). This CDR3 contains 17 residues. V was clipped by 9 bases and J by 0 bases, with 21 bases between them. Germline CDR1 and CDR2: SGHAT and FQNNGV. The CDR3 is CASASRGLGSSYNEQFF. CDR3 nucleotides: TGTGCCAGTGCCAGCCGGGGGCTCGGAAGCTCCTACAATGAGCAGTTCTTC. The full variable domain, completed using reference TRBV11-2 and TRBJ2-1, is EAGVAQSPRYKIIEKRQSVAFWCNPISGHATLYWYQQILGQGPKLLIQFQNNGVVDDSQLPKDRFSAERLKGVDSTLKIQPAKLEDSAVYLCASASRGLGSSYNEQFFGPGTRLTVL.

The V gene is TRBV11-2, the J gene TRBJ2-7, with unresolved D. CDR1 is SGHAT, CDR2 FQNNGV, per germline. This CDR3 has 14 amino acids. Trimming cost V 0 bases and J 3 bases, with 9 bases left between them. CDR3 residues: CASSLDGVGYEQYV. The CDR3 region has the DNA TGTGCCAGCAGCTTAGACGGAGTTGGCTACGAGCAGTACGTC.

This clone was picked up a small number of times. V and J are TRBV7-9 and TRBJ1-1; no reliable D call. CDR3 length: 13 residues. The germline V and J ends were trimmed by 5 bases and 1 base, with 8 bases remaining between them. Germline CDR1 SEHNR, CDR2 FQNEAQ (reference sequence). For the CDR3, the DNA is TGTGCCAGCAGCCCAGGACGGAACACTGAAGCTTTCTTT. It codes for CASSPGRNTEAFF. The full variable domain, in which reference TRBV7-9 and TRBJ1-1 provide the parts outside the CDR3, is DTGVSQNPRHKITKRGQNVTFRCDPISEHNRLYWYRQTLGQGPEFLTYFQNEAQLEKSRLLSDRFSAERPKGSFSTLEIQRTEQGDSAMYLCASSPGRNTEAFFGQGTRLTVV.

DNA of the CDR3: TGTGCCAGCAAAGGGGATACTGAAGCTTTCTTT. Its protein is CASKGDTEAFF. The rearrangement joins TRBV6-6 to TRBJ1-1, with D possibly TRBD1 on 5 matching bases. Per the germline V gene, CDR1 is MNHNY and CDR2 is SVGAGI (reference sequence). This CDR3 has 11 amino acids. V lost 7 bases, J lost 5 bases, and 8 bases lay in between.

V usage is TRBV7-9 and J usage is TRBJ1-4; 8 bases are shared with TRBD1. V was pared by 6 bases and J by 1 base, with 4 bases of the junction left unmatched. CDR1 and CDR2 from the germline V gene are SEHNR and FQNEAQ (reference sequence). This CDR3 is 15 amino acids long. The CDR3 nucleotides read TGTGCCAGCAGTCAACAGGGGGTAACTAATGAAAAACTGTTTTTT. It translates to CASSQQGVTNEKLFF.